Here is one T cell receptor (beta chain) with its context. Its cognate antigen has yet to be identified. It has no much larger one-base neighbor in the sample; base qualities were not kept. Sequences DFQATT (CDR1) and SNEGSKA (CDR2) are obtained from the germline V gene (reference sequence). The CDR3 covers 14 residues, taking in both the cysteine and the phenylalanine. The kept DNA is CDR3 alone, 42 bases in frame from the first base. The germline V end is reduced by 6 bases and the J end by 8 bases; junction bases left unmatched: 12. The record originates from a study of T cells in Graves' hyperthyroidism and ophthalmopathy (dated by TCRdb to the late 2010s). Broadly, across the study: Peripheral blood was sampled at the time of initial diagnosis, prior to any treatment. TCR V-J signatures able to tell the groups apart were searched for in a discovery cohort of 90 to 100 patients, of whom more than 40 had Graves' ophthalmopathy and 55 to 65 had stable Graves' hyperthyroidism. An independent validation cohort of around 20 hyperthyroidism patients and some 15 patients who later progressed to ophthalmopathy tested prospective prediction of ophthalmopathy. For training and testing, the 95 to 100 patients in the discovery cohort were randomly divided in a 7:3 ratio. In over five Graves' hyperthyroidism patients, the study also compared T-cell repertoires from thyroid tissue with T-cell repertoires from blood. After blood sampling, hyperthyroidism patients were treated with methimazole at a starting dose of 30 mg daily, and ophthalmopathy patients were treated with high-dose intravenous methylprednisolone. TCR Vbeta CDR3 sequencing of approximately 140 peripheral blood samples (under 45 ophthalmopathy, over 70 hyperthyroidism and about 17 progressor patients) is reported in the paper. The paper as a whole reports these results and caveats: In validation, the model predicted progression to ophthalmopathy a median of about 5.9 months before onset, with approximately 71% sensitivity and almost 75% specificity. In cross-validation, a model built on a 13 V-J signature told ophthalmopathy apart from stable hyperthyroidism with under 90% sensitivity and about 81% specificity, and in testing the same model reached 80%/75%. Blood samples also contained most of the expanded thyroid clonotypes (frequency above 0.001), which suggests that blood repertoires may reflect thyroid immune responses. Sample size was not statistically predetermined, and investigators were not blinded to group allocation.

TCR beta CDR3 regions were amplified from RNA transcripts. The TCR CDR3 was subjected to a first round of RT-PCR using the HTBI primer set and the Qiagen OneStep RT-PCR kit. The libraries were constructed in a second round of multiplex PCR and then size-selected and purified. Libraries were sequenced paired-end with 100 bp reads on an Illumina HiSeq2000. The authors processed their data as follows. SOAPnuke was used to process the raw data, throwing out any read that contained adapters or uncalled bases, had a mean Phred below 15, or lacked an exact constant-primer or identifier match. COPE v1.2.5 was used to merge high-quality paired reads, and clonotypes were defined as unique nucleotide sequences. MiTCR v1.1 was used to align clonotypes to the IMGT TRBV, TRBD and TRBJ reference segments. The analysis included only V-J combinations with a frequency above 0.0001, which together covered roughly 99% of the repertoires. A TCS score was defined as the ratio between F50 (clonal expansion) and ExV (chaos), using BLOSUM62-based TCRdist between CDR3 peptides within each V-J. Welch's t-statistics and random forest reduced 450 to 600 V-J features to 10 to 15, which were used in a naive Bayes classifier (R e1071). The Morisita-Horn index was used to measure how similar the thyroid and blood repertoires were. The public reads were reprocessed in TCRdb via fastp at Q25 and MiXCR, keeping in-frame beta chains. Here each entry gathers all rows of one CDR3 protein and keeps the most common genes and DNA. TCRdb's processing, not the study's, gives the V and J calls here. The sample has nearly 750,000 distinct CDR3 sequences on record, just over 35% of them singletons. The top ten constitute less than 35% of the sample.

Stable Graves' hyperthyroidism was defined as the absence of progression to ophthalmopathy over 18 months of follow-up. Hyperthyroidism patients were newly diagnosed, had a disease duration of under 2 months, and were aged 18 to 65 years. Any patient with an uncontrolled infection, another autoimmune disease, pregnancy or lactation was excluded. Diagnoses were established on the basis of clinical symptoms, serum thyroxine and TRAb, thyroid ultrasound, and orbital computed tomography. PBMCs were separated from roughly 10 ml of fresh peripheral blood using Ficoll-Paque density gradient centrifugation. Trizol reagent was used to extract total RNA, and RNA quality was then checked on an Agilent 2100 Bioanalyzer.

Sequencing used blood. The TCR was taken from a woman in her forties with Graves' hyperthyroidism. The V gene is TRBV20-1 and the J gene is TRBJ1-5; 8 central nucleotides agree with TRBD1. In nucleotide form, the sequence is TGCAGTGCCGAGAGGGCAGGGGGCCTCGAGCCCCAGCATTTT. The encoded protein is CSAERAGGLEPQHF.